A few counts support the clone carrying this T cell receptor (beta chain). The CDR3 is made up of 15 amino acids. Unmatched junction bases numbered 2, after V lost 3 bases and J lost 0 bases. Germline V gene lookup returns CDR1 GTSNPN and CDR2 SVGIG (reference sequence). Template material for amplifying TCR beta CDR3 regions consisted of RNA transcripts. RT-PCR in the first round (using the HTBI primer set) targeted the TCR CDR3. Using its own MiXCR run on the multiplex PCR reads, TCRdb lists one record per CDR3 protein. The sample has a few hundred thousand distinct CDR3 sequences, approximately 14% seen once; the top ten hold around 7.3%. The sample comes from a study of T cells in Graves' hyperthyroidism and ophthalmopathy.

The gene calls are TRBV30 and TRBJ1-5; 10 bases agree with TRBD1. This TCR came from a woman aged 25 to 39 with Graves' hyperthyroidism. The sequencing sample was made of blood. The DNA for the CDR3 is TGTGCCTGGAGCCGGGACAGGGGTAGCAATCAGCCCCAGCATTTT. It is translated as CAWSRDRGSNQPQHF.